The 14 T cell receptor beta chains listed next were all sequenced from one sample in a study of HIV-infected patients and healthy controls. No cell fractionation was done, so the repertoire covers all unsorted peripheral blood T cells. About 450 ng RNA was reverse transcribed with alpha and beta constant-region primers. Each of the alpha and beta chains got its own library through chain-specific third strand synthesis with indices. From the 5' RACE reads, TCRdb called clonotypes with MiXCR, one entry per CDR3 protein. The sample records about 12,000 distinct CDR3 sequences, less than 9.5% being singletons. The material was blood, obtained before antiretroviral therapy. These TCRs come from an adult with HIV infection. The donor label of this sample is uncertain.

There are many counts of this clonotype. The chain employs TRBV6-5 and TRBJ2-3, with D uncertain. Looked up from germline, CDR1 is MNHEY and CDR2 is SVGAGI. V dropped 5 bases and J dropped 3 bases, with 12 bases sitting between them. The length of the CDR3 is 14 residues. The CDR3 DNA reads TGTGCCAGCAGTAACGGCCGTTCAACAGATACGCAGTATTTT. Translation gives CASSNGRSTDTQYF.

A remark on this clonotype: A much more abundant neighbour one base away suggests this may be a read error. The chain has TRBV7-9 and TRBJ2-7, with D maybe TRBD2 (6 bases). V shed 6 bases and J shed 0 bases, with 6 bases lying between them. Germline values: CDR1 SEHNR, CDR2 FQNEAQ (reference sequence). This CDR3 has 12 residues. The CDR3 loop is CASRDYSYEQYF. CDR3 DNA: TGTGCCAGCAGGGACTACTCCTACGAGCAGTACTTC.

The sample holds many counts of this clonotype. The chain carries TRBV19 and TRBJ2-5; a weak D match, TRBD2 (6 bases). V lost 7 bases, J lost 8 bases, and 23 bases lay in between. The CDR3 is 15 amino acids. Germline-derived CDR1 and CDR2 are LNHDA and SQIVND (reference sequence). The CDR3 is CASTPVGDSGQTQYF. CDR3 nucleotides: TGTGCCAGTACTCCTGTGGGTGACAGCGGGCAAACCCAGTACTTC.

In its sample, this clonotype was seen many times. This chain uses TRBV5-5 with TRBJ1-5, with D tentatively TRBD1 (5 bases). The CDR3 length is 16 residues. Per the germline V gene, CDR1 is SGHKS and CDR2 is YYEKEE (reference sequence). V lost 4 bases and J lost 3, with 17 bases in between. The CDR3 here is CASSTGKGPDNQPQHF. In nucleotides, the CDR3 is TGTGCCAGCAGCACTGGGAAGGGGCCAGACAATCAGCCCCAGCATTTT.

This chain links TRBV10-3 with TRBJ1-1; 8 bases are a match to TRBD1. The CDR3 spans 15 residues. The trim removed 0 bases at V and 4 bases at J, leaving 4 bases unmatched. Germline values: CDR1 ENHRY, CDR2 SYGVKD. The CDR3 is CAISESGQGGTEAFF. CDR3 nucleotide sequence: TGTGCCATCAGTGAGTCAGGACAGGGAGGCACTGAAGCTTTCTTT.

This clonotype was observed many times. CDR3 in amino acids: CASSDRAPSSDTQYF. The CDR3 nucleotides read TGTGCCAGCAGTGACCGGGCCCCGTCTTCAGATACGCAGTATTTT. The V gene is TRBV12-3 or TRBV12-4, the J gene TRBJ2-3, with D unclear. V shed 5 bases and J shed 4 bases, with 16 bases lying between them. This CDR3 spans 15 amino acids.

This clonotype was seen repeatedly, ten times or more. This chain connects TRBV30 to TRBJ2-1; 9 bases line up with TRBD1. The CDR3 sequence is 15 residues long. Germline values: CDR1 GTSNPN, CDR2 SVGIG (reference sequence). Trimming cost V 5 bases and J 2 bases; bases outside gene matches: 7. Here the CDR3 DNA reads TGTGCCTGGGTCCCCAGGACAGGGGCCTACAATGAGCAGTTCTTC. This codes for CAWVPRTGAYNEQFF.

By share, this clonotype counts as medium-sized. The rearrangement uses TRBV20-1 and TRBJ2-7; no clear D gene. Trimming took 1 base from V and 3 from J, leaving 7 bases between them. CDR1 is DFQATT, CDR2 SNEGSKA, per germline (reference sequence). This CDR3 comprises 12 residues. The CDR3 DNA reads as TGCAGTGCTAGAGTCGCGGACTACGAGCAGTACTTC. Translated: CSARVADYEQYF.

The chain carries TRBV6-5 and TRBJ2-7, with a weak D call TRBD2 (5 bases). The germline V and J ends were trimmed by 8 bases and 0 bases, with 17 bases remaining between them. This CDR3 is 15 amino acids long. From germline, CDR1 is MNHEY and CDR2 SVGAGI. The CDR3 DNA is TGTGCCAGCTTTCCCCCAAGAGGGAGCTCCTACGAGCAGTACTTC. Protein: CASFPPRGSSYEQYF.

CDR3 residues: CASSFGYTANTGELFF. The CDR3, as DNA: TGTGCCAGCAGTTTTGGATACACCGCGAACACCGGGGAGCTGTTTTTT. This chain connects TRBV12-3 or TRBV12-4 to TRBJ2-2, with D hard to call. This CDR3 spans 16 amino acids. Trimming shortened V by 3 bases and J by 0 bases, and 11 bases separated the two germline ends.

Relative to its sample, this clonotype is medium-sized. The chain links TRBV12-5 to TRBJ2-7; D not resolved. The CDR3 totals 14 residues. Trimming pared 7 bases from V and 2 bases from J, leaving 15 bases between. Germline CDR1 reads LGHNT; CDR2 reads FRNRAP. CDR3 sequence: CASAHSIRPYEQYF. As DNA, the CDR3 is TGTGCTAGTGCCCATAGCATTAGGCCCTACGAGCAGTACTTC.

This clonotype has ten or more counts. The rearrangement links TRBV18 to TRBJ1-1; weak D call: TRBD1 (5 bases). CDR1 and CDR2 from the germline V gene are KGHSH and LQKENI. This CDR3 has 15 amino acids. With 3 bases removed from V and 0 bases from J, the gap between germline ends came to 11 bases. CDR3: CASSPLQALNTEAFF. CDR3 in DNA: TGTGCCAGCTCACCGTTACAGGCCCTGAACACTGAAGCTTTCTTT.

This clonotype was recorded many times. The chain employs TRBV7-9 and TRBJ1-4, with a weak D call TRBD1 (6 bases). V dropped 5 bases and J dropped 7 bases, with 20 bases sitting between them. Germline V gene sequence: CDR1 SEHNR, CDR2 FQNEAQ (reference sequence). CDR3 length equals 16 residues. The CDR3 nucleotides are TGTGCCAGCAGCCTCCCCACCGGGACATACCTTGAAAAACTGTTTTTT. This codes for CASSLPTGTYLEKLFF.

This clonotype was detected ten times or more. The chain links TRBV12-3 or TRBV12-4 to TRBJ1-5; D is unclear. The CDR3 loop spans 12 amino acids. V lost 4 bases and J 4 bases, leaving 5 bases between the germline ends. In nucleotides, the CDR3 is TGTGCCAGCAGTTCCCCGAATCAGCCCCAGCATTTT. It is translated as CASSSPNQPQHF.